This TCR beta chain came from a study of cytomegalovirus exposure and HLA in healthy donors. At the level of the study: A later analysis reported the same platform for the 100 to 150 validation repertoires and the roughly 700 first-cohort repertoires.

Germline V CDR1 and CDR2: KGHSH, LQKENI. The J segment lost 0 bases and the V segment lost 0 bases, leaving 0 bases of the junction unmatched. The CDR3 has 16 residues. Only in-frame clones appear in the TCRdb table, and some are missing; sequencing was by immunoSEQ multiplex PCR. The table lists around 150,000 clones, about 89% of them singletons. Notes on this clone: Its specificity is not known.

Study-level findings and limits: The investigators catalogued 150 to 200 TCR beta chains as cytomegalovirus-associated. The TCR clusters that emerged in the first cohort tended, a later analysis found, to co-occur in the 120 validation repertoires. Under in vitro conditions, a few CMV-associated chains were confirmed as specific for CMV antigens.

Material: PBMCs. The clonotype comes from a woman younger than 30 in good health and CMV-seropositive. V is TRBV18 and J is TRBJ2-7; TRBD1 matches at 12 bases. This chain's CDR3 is CASSPPGQGASYEQYF. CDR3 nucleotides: TGTGCCAGCTCACCACCGGGACAGGGGGCCTCCTACGAGCAGTACTTC.